The 30 T cell receptor beta chains given below trace back to one sample, sequenced in a study of monozygotic twins with inflammatory bowel disease. Using the 5' RACE reads, TCRdb records one entry per CDR3 protein without DNA. The listing contains some 150,000 distinct CDR3 sequences. The specimen sequenced was blood. The receptors come from a human donor with ulcerative colitis or Crohn's disease, or a healthy co-twin of an affected twin (not recorded which).

The chain employs TRBV2 and TRBJ2-5; TCRdb outputs TRBD1, but without DNA this stays unchecked. Germline CDR1 reads SNHLY; CDR2 reads FYNNEI. The CDR3 has 12 residues. The CDR3 reads CASSSGVETQYF.

The rearrangement links TRBV5-1 to TRBJ1-6; the D call of TRBD1 rests on TCRdb alone, since no DNA is present to check it. This CDR3 is 15 amino acids long. Germline V gene data show CDR1 as SGHRS and CDR2 as YFSETQ. CDR3 residues: CASSLGQGRNSPLHF.

CDR3 residues: CASSKLAVSYEQYF. The chain recombines TRBV21-1 with TRBJ2-7. TRBV21-1 is a pseudogene locus. This CDR3 region has 14 residues.

The chain combines TRBV6-5 with TRBJ1-3. CDR1 is MNHEY and CDR2 is SVGAGI in the germline V gene. This CDR3 contains 15 residues. This chain's CDR3 is CASSFEGVYGNTIYF.

The chain couples TRBV7-2 to TRBJ1-1; there is no DNA to check the TCRdb D call of TRBD1. The CDR3 is made up of 13 amino acids. The V gene's germline CDR1 is SGHTA and CDR2 FQGNSA. The CDR3 sequence: CASSPPWGSEAFF.

The chain is built from TRBV7-2 and TRBJ2-7; absent DNA, TCRdb's TRBD1 call cannot be checked. In germline, CDR1 is SGHTA, CDR2 FQGNSA. CDR3 length equals 14 residues. CDR3 protein: CASSLGGAGYEQYF.

The chain combines TRBV7-3 with TRBJ1-4; the TCRdb call, TRBD1, lacks DNA for checking. Germline loops: CDR1 SGHTA, CDR2 FQGTGA. The length of the CDR3 is 15 residues. CDR3 amino acids: CASSLSAAPNEKLFF.

The chain combines TRBV6-2 or TRBV6-3 with TRBJ2-2; TCRdb returns TRBD1, unconfirmable since there is no DNA. Germline assignment: CDR1 MNHEY and CDR2 SVGEGT. This CDR3 contains 15 residues. The CDR3 loop reads CASSRSGGNTGELFF.

This sequence joins TRBV19 and TRBJ1-1; TCRdb outputs TRBD1, but without DNA this stays unchecked. The CDR3 has 14 residues. Germline V gene sequence: CDR1 LNHDA, CDR2 SQIVND (reference sequence). The CDR3 reads CASRRGEGNTEAFF.

This CDR3 is CASSVADGLSGNTIYF. The rearrangement links TRBV9 to TRBJ1-3. This CDR3 comprises 16 residues. The germline V gene has CDR1 SGDLS and CDR2 YYNGEE. Full variable domain (remainder filled in from reference TRBV9 and TRBJ1-3): DSGVTQTPKHLITATGQRVTLRCSPRSGDLSVYWYQQSLDQGLQFLIQYYNGEERAKGNILERFSAQQFPDLHSELNLSSLELGDSALYFCASSVADGLSGNTIYFGEGSWLTVV.

J is TRBJ2-1 and V is TRBV9. Germline V gives CDR1 SGDLS, CDR2 YYNGEE. There are 12 residues in the CDR3. CDR3 in amino acids: CASSVEFNEQFF.

The V and J genes are TRBV28 and TRBJ2-7; TCRdb's assignment of TRBD2 cannot be checked, as there is no DNA. Looked up from germline, CDR1 is MDHEN and CDR2 is SYDVKM. CDR3 length: 16 amino acids. The CDR3 here is CASSPGLARSSYEQYF.

J is TRBJ2-3 and V is TRBV18. The CDR3 extends over 14 amino acids. Germline CDR1 KGHSH, CDR2 LQKENI. This chain's CDR3 is CASSILESNGEQYF.

The V call is TRBV20-1, the J call TRBJ1-5. The CDR3 loop spans 12 amino acids. The germline V gene encodes CDR1 DFQATT and CDR2 SNEGSKA (reference sequence). This CDR3 is CSASSGNQPQHF.

This chain uses TRBV7-2 with TRBJ2-1; no DNA is available, so the TRBD2 call from TCRdb remains unchecked. The CDR3 has 17 amino acids. CDR1 is SGHTA and CDR2 is FQGNSA in the germline V gene. This chain's CDR3 is CASSSPIAREAYNEQFF.

This rearrangement joins TRBV3-1 to TRBJ2-7; the D call from TCRdb, TRBD1, cannot be confirmed without DNA. Germline CDR1 and CDR2: LGHDT and YNNKEL (reference sequence). The CDR3 loop spans 15 amino acids. CDR3 region: CASSLRQGFSYEQYF.

This chain connects TRBV7-9 to TRBJ2-7; TCRdb returns TRBD1, unconfirmable since there is no DNA. The CDR3 is made up of 13 amino acids. CDR1 is SEHNR, CDR2 FQNEAQ, per germline (reference sequence). The CDR3 reads CASSRGQGVEQYF.

The chain uses TRBV5-4 and TRBJ1-1. CDR1 is SGHNT and CDR2 is YYREEE in the germline V gene (reference sequence). The CDR3 length is 14 residues. This CDR3 is CASSPGRGGTEAFF.

The chain recombines TRBV27 with TRBJ2-1; the D gene TCRdb calls, TRBD2, cannot be checked with no DNA. Germline V CDR1 and CDR2: MNHEY, SMNVEV (reference sequence). There are 11 residues in the CDR3. CDR3 loop: CASSSGEEQFF.

The chain links TRBV11-3 to TRBJ1-2; no DNA is available, so the TRBD1 call from TCRdb remains unchecked. This CDR3 has 12 residues. CDR1 and CDR2 from the germline V gene are SGHNT and YENEEA. CDR3 amino acids: CASSLDRDGYTF. The whole variable domain, remainder taken from reference TRBV11-3 and TRBJ1-2, is EAGVVQSPRYKIIEKKQPVAFWCNPISGHNTLYWYLQNLGQGPELLIRYENEEAVDDSQLPKDRFSAERLKGVDSTLKIQPAELGDSAVYLCASSLDRDGYTFGSGTRLTVV.

The V gene is TRBV5-1, the J gene TRBJ2-3; TCRdb returns TRBD2, unconfirmable since there is no DNA. Germline loops: CDR1 SGHRS, CDR2 YFSETQ. The CDR3 extends over 15 amino acids. This CDR3 reads CATMALSGSTDTQYF.

The chain combines TRBV30 with TRBJ2-1; TCRdb names TRBD1, which stays unverified in the absence of DNA. Germline V lookup: CDR1 GTSNPN, CDR2 SVGIG (reference sequence). The CDR3 covers 11 residues. This chain's CDR3 is CAWGFGGEQFF.

The gene calls are TRBV5-1 and TRBJ1-6; the D gene TCRdb calls, TRBD1, cannot be checked with no DNA. CDR3 length equals 14 residues. CDR1 and CDR2 (germline): SGHRS, YFSETQ. The CDR3 region is CASSPQGNNSPLHF.

The chain carries TRBV7-2 and TRBJ2-2; TCRdb gives TRBD2 as the D gene, but with no DNA this cannot be confirmed. The CDR3 length is 14 residues. The germline V gene encodes CDR1 SGHTA and CDR2 FQGNSA. CDR3 region: CASSLGHNTGELFF. Based on the CDR3 plus reference TRBV7-2 and TRBJ2-2, the full variable domain is GAGVSQSPSNKVTEKGKDVELRCDPISGHTALYWYRQSLGQGLEFLIYFQGNSAPDKSGLPSDRFSAERTGGSVSTLTIQRTQQEDSAVYLCASSLGHNTGELFFGEGSRLTVL.

The chain is built from TRBV12-3 or TRBV12-4 and TRBJ1-2; the D call from TCRdb, TRBD1, cannot be confirmed without DNA. The CDR3 totals 15 residues. CDR3 protein: CASSLRTGLIYGYTF.

The V gene is TRBV7-9, the J gene TRBJ1-6. The CDR3 spans 14 residues. CDR1 SEHNR and CDR2 FQNEAQ come from the germline V gene (reference sequence). Here the CDR3 reads CASRPQGGNSPLHF.

This rearrangement joins TRBV2 to TRBJ2-3; TCRdb's D call, TRBD2, is unchecked because there is no DNA. CDR1 and CDR2 (germline): SNHLY, FYNNEI. The CDR3 runs 15 residues. CDR3 region: CASTDSGGNTDTQYF. Full variable domain (remainder filled in from reference TRBV2 and TRBJ2-3): EPEVTQTPSHQVTQMGQEVILRCVPISNHLYFYWYRQILGQKVEFLVSFYNNEISEKSEIFDDQFSVERPDGSNFTLKIRSTKLEDSAMYFCASTDSGGNTDTQYFGPGTRLTVL.

This sequence joins TRBV7-9 and TRBJ1-5. Germline CDR1 SEHNR, CDR2 FQNEAQ (reference sequence). CDR3 length equals 12 residues. The CDR3 loop is CASSFGDQPQHF.

The chain combines TRBV12-3 or TRBV12-4 with TRBJ2-7; TCRdb's D call, TRBD1, is unchecked because there is no DNA. The CDR3 runs 18 residues. CDR3 loop: CASSSQDPWRLSSYEQYF.

CDR3 region: CASSYQGPNYGYTF. This chain joins TRBV7-2 and TRBJ1-2; without DNA, the TCRdb call of TRBD1 cannot be checked. The germline V gene encodes CDR1 SGHTA and CDR2 FQGNSA. This CDR3 has 14 residues.